These 19 T cell receptor beta chains were sequenced from one sample in a study of blood T cell repertoires in COVID-19. Profiled with immunoSEQ multiplex PCR; TCRdb holds only in-frame clones, not every one. Among more than 200,000 clones listed, 85% to 90% were seen once. The sequencing input was peripheral blood. The receptors were sampled from a woman aged 50 to 65 with acute or convalescent COVID-19.

The chain recombines TRBV6-5 with TRBJ2-3, with 8 positions matching TRBD1. The V gene end was trimmed by 5 bases and the J gene end by 1 base; junction bases not matched to a gene: 5. There are 15 residues in the CDR3. Germline CDR1 reads MNHEY; CDR2 reads SVGAGI. This CDR3 reads CASSNPTGGTDTQYF. CDR3 bases: TGTGCCAGCAGTAACCCGACAGGGGGCACAGATACGCAGTATTTT.

The chain is built from TRBV27 and TRBJ2-7; the D is unclear. The germline CDR1 and CDR2 sequences are MNHEY and SMNVEV (reference sequence). The CDR3 covers 15 residues. V lost 2 bases, J lost 5 bases, and 16 bases lay in between. CDR3 loop: CASSLALGVRHEQYF. DNA for the CDR3: TGTGCCAGCAGTTTAGCTTTGGGCGTTCGGCACGAGCAGTACTTC.

The chain carries TRBV6-5 and TRBJ2-1, with D tentatively TRBD2 (6 bases). Per germline, CDR1 MNHEY and CDR2 SVGAGI. V shed 3 bases and J shed 4 bases, with 13 bases lying between them. CDR3 size: 15 residues. The CDR3: CASSYLSGTYNEQFF. The CDR3 region has the DNA TGTGCCAGCAGTTATTTATCCGGGACTTACAATGAGCAGTTCTTC.

The rearrangement links TRBV5-4 to TRBJ2-5; 10 positions match TRBD2. J was trimmed by 0 bases and V by 0 bases; bases with no gene match: 2. Per the germline V gene, CDR1 is SGHNT and CDR2 is YYREEE (reference sequence). The CDR3 covers 16 residues. The CDR3 DNA reads as TGTGCCAGCAGCTTGGAGCTAGCGGGAGACCAAGAGACCCAGTACTTC. It translates to CASSLELAGDQETQYF.

The J gene is TRBJ1-2, the V gene TRBV6-6; D gene unclear. The CDR3 contains 15 residues. V lost 4 bases to trimming and J lost 0 bases, with 12 bases between them. CDR1 and CDR2 (germline): MNHNY, SVGAGI (reference sequence). This CDR3 reads CASSCPQEPNYGYTF. Written as DNA, the CDR3 is TGTGCCAGCAGTTGCCCACAAGAACCTAACTATGGCTACACCTTC.

The rearrangement joins TRBV19 to TRBJ2-6; TRBD2 is a possible D gene (5 bases). Trimming removed 3 bases from V and 0 bases from J, with 21 bases in between. This CDR3 region has 20 residues. The germline CDR1 and CDR2 sequences are LNHDA and SQIVND (reference sequence). CDR3 in amino acids: CASSILSEQTLYSGANVLTF. CDR3 bases: TGTGCCAGTAGTATCCTTAGCGAGCAGACGCTTTACTCTGGGGCCAACGTCCTGACTTTC.

The V call is TRBV5-6, the J call TRBJ2-7, with D possibly being TRBD2 (6 bases). Trimming took 6 bases from V and 2 from J, leaving 18 bases between them. CDR1 is SGHDT and CDR2 is YYEEEE in the germline V gene. This CDR3 is built from 15 residues. The chain's CDR3 is CASTTIGTDPYEQYF. In DNA form, the CDR3 reads TGTGCCAGCACCACAATAGGGACTGATCCCTACGAGCAGTACTTC.

This chain's CDR3 is CASSSEQPYEQYF. DNA for the CDR3: TGCGCCAGCAGCTCCGAACAGCCCTACGAGCAGTACTTC. The chain links TRBV5-1 to TRBJ2-7; D call uncertain. CDR3 length: 13 residues. Germline lookup yields CDR1 SGHRS and CDR2 YFSETQ. Trimming took 3 bases from V and 2 from J, leaving 9 bases between them.

The chain couples TRBV7-2 to TRBJ1-2, with 9 bases identical to TRBD1. Germline V lookup: CDR1 SGHTA, CDR2 FQGNSA. The ends lost 1 base at V and 8 bases at J; junction bases unmatched: 5. This CDR3 has 14 amino acids. CDR3 DNA sequence: TGTGCCAGCAGCTTAGTAGAGGGGACAGGGGGCTACACCTTC. It translates to CASSLVEGTGGYTF.

The rearrangement joins TRBV7-9 to TRBJ2-2, with D tentatively TRBD1 (6 bases). This CDR3 is built from 12 residues. Trimming cost V 11 bases and J 4 bases, with 11 bases left between them. In germline, CDR1 is SEHNR, CDR2 FQNEAQ (reference sequence). The CDR3 is CAGGGSTGELFF. The CDR3 DNA follows: TGTGCCGGTGGGGGCTCCACCGGGGAGCTGTTTTTT.

J is TRBJ2-5 and V is TRBV6-1, with D possibly TRBD1 on 6 matching bases. The V and J ends lost 0 bases and 5 bases respectively, with 16 bases between them. Germline lookup yields CDR1 MNHNS and CDR2 SASEGT. CDR3 length: 16 residues. The CDR3 DNA follows: TGTGCCAGCAGTGAAGCTCCGGGACATAAGACCGAGACCCAGTACTTC. Residues: CASSEAPGHKTETQYF.

The rearrangement joins TRBV14 to TRBJ2-7; the D is unclear. The CDR3 contains 16 residues. The V gene lost 0 bases and the J gene lost 5 bases, with 17 bases spanning the gap. CDR1 and CDR2 from the germline V gene are SGHDN and FVKESK. CDR3 coding DNA: TGTGCCAGCAGCCAAGATCAAAGAAGCGATCTAGACGAGCAGTACTTC. Residues: CASSQDQRSDLDEQYF.

This clone was seen just once. J is TRBJ1-1 and V is TRBV12-5; D unclear. This CDR3 contains 13 residues. Trimming left V 6 bases short and J 1 base short, with 9 bases between. CDR1 and CDR2 from the germline V gene are LGHNT and FRNRAP. CDR3 sequence (DNA): TGTGCTAGTGGGGTCGGTCGGAACACTGAAGCTTTCTTT. Amino acid sequence: CASGVGRNTEAFF. Variable domain in full (rest from reference TRBV12-5 and TRBJ1-1): DARVTQTPRHKVTEMGQEVTMRCQPILGHNTVFWYRQTMMQGLELLAYFRNRAPLDDSGMPKDRFSAEMPDATLATLKIQPSEPRDSAVYFCASGVGRNTEAFFGQGTRLTVV.

The V call is TRBV7-2, the J call TRBJ1-3, with D maybe TRBD1 (5 bases). The ends were cut back, 5 bases at V and 3 bases at J, with 11 bases in the middle. CDR3 length: 14 amino acids. Germline assignment: CDR1 SGHTA and CDR2 FQGNSA. The CDR3 DNA reads as TGTGCCAGCAGCGGAAGGGGTGTTGGAAACACCATATATTTT. This codes for CASSGRGVGNTIYF. Combining the CDR3 with reference TRBV7-2 and TRBJ1-3 gives the whole variable domain GAGVSQSPSNKVTEKGKDVELRCDPISGHTALYWYRQSLGQGLEFLIYFQGNSAPDKSGLPSDRFSAERTGGSVSTLTIQRTQQEDSAVYLCASSGRGVGNTIYFGEGSWLTVV.

J is TRBJ2-5 and V is TRBV30; 12 bases line up with TRBD2. The CDR3 totals 15 residues. With V trimmed by 3 bases and J by 2 bases, 4 bases remained unmatched. Germline values: CDR1 GTSNPN, CDR2 SVGIG (reference sequence). The CDR3 spells CAWRRLAGEQETQYF. CDR3 sequence (DNA): TGTGCCTGGAGGCGACTAGCGGGGGAACAAGAGACCCAGTACTTC. Full variable domain (missing parts from reference TRBV30 and TRBJ2-5): SQTIHQWPATLVQPVGSPLSLECTVEGTSNPNLYWYRQAAGRGLQLLFYSVGIGQISSEVPQNLSASRPQDRQFILSSKKLLLSDSGFYLCAWRRLAGEQETQYFGPGTRLLVL.

Notes on this clone: The junction departs from the called germline gene at one end, perhaps through a read error. V gene TRBV5-6 combines with J gene TRBJ2-7; D remains ambiguous. The germline V gene has CDR1 SGHDT and CDR2 YYEEEE. The CDR3 runs to 14 residues. CDR3 nucleotide sequence: TGTGCCAGCAGCTTGGTGGCGGATAACTACGAACAGTACTTC. Amino acid sequence: CASSLVADNYEQYF.

The V gene is TRBV10-2, the J gene TRBJ1-2; perhaps TRBD1 as D (5 bases). Germline CDR1 is WSHSY and CDR2 is SAAADI. The germline V and J ends were trimmed by 3 bases and 7 bases, with 9 bases remaining between them. The CDR3 is 12 residues long. In DNA, the CDR3 is TGCGCCAGCAGTGACAGGGATACTGGCTACACCTTC. Translating gives CASSDRDTGYTF.

The chain couples TRBV6-2 or TRBV6-3 to TRBJ2-1; no reliable D call. This CDR3 region has 16 residues. The ends were cut back, 1 base at V and 0 bases at J, with 10 bases in the middle. The germline V gene has CDR1 MNHEY and CDR2 SVGEGT. CDR3 sequence reads: CASSYLRYSSYNEQFF. The CDR3 DNA reads as TGTGCCAGCAGTTACTTGCGCTATAGCTCCTACAATGAGCAGTTCTTC.

This chain links TRBV11-2 with TRBJ1-5; no clear D. The CDR3 sequence is 16 residues long. V lost 1 base, J lost 3 bases, and 13 bases lay in between. CDR1 is SGHAT and CDR2 is FQNNGV in the germline V gene. Here the CDR3 reads CASSLGPAGNNQPQHF. CDR3 sequence (DNA): TGTGCCAGCAGCTTAGGTCCAGCGGGAAACAATCAGCCCCAGCATTTT. The full variable domain, its missing parts supplied by reference TRBV11-2 and TRBJ1-5, is EAGVAQSPRYKIIEKRQSVAFWCNPISGHATLYWYQQILGQGPKLLIQFQNNGVVDDSQLPKDRFSAERLKGVDSTLKIQPAKLEDSAVYLCASSLGPAGNNQPQHFGDGTRLSIL.